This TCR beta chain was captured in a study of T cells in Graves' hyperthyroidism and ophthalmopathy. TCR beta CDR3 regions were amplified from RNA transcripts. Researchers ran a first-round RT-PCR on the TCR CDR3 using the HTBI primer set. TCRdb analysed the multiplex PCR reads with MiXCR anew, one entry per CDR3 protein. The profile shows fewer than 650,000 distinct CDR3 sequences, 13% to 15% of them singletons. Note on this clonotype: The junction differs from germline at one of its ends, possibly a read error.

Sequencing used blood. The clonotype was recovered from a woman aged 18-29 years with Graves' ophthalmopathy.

The CDR3 DNA reads TGCGCCAGCAGCGTTACAGAGTACCAAGAGACCCAGTACTTC. Amino acids: CASSVTEYQETQYF. This chain uses TRBV6-1 with TRBJ2-5; no clear D gene. The CDR3 contains 14 residues. The germline V gene encodes CDR1 MNHNS and CDR2 SASEGT.